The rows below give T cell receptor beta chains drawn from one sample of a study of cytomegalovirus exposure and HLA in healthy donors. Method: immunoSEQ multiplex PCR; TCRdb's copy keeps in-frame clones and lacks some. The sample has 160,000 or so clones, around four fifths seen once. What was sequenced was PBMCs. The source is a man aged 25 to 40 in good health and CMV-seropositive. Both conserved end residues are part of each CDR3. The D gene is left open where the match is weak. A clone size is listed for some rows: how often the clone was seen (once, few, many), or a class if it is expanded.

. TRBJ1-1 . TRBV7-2 TGTGCCAGCAGCTTTAGCGGGACGAACACTGAAGCTTTCTTT CASSFSGTNTEAFF
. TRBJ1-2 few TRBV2 TGTGCGGGCGGGAGAGCTAACTATGGCTACACCTTC CAGGRANYGYTF
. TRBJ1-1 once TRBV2 TGTGCCAGCAGTGAAGAAGGGGGTGGGACGGGGCCGTTTAGTGAAGCTTTCTTT CASSEEGGGTGPFSEAFF
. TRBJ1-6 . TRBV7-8 TGTGCCAGCAGCGACGAGGACAGCCGTAATTCACCCCTCCACTTT CASSDEDSRNSPLHF
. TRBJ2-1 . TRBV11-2 TGTGCCAGCAGCTTAGCTAGCAATGAGCAGTTCTTC CASSLASNEQFF
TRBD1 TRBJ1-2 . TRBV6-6 TGTGCCAGCAGTTACTCCGGACAGGCCCACTATGGCTACACCTTC CASSYSGQAHYGYTF
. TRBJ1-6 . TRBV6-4 TGTGCCAGCAGACCAGGGGAATCCTATAATTCACCCCTCCACTTT CASRPGESYNSPLHF
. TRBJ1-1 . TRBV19 TGTGCCAGTAGTCCAGAAGAGGTAGGGAACACTGAAGCTTTCTTT CASSPEEVGNTEAFF
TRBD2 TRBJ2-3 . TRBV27 TGTGCCAGCAGTTTGCCTAGCGGGGGAACAACAGATACGCAGTATTTT CASSLPSGGTTDTQYF
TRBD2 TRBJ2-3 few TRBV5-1 TGCGCCAGCAGCTTGGAGAGCGGGGGAGTTAGCACAGATACGCAGTATTTT CASSLESGGVSTDTQYF
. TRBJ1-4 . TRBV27 TGTGCCAGCAGTTTGCTAGGTACTAATGAAAAACTGTTTTTT CASSLLGTNEKLFF
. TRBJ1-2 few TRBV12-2 TGTGCAAGTCGCTTAGGAGGGCACCCTTATGGCTACACCTTC CASRLGGHPYGYTF
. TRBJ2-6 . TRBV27 TGTGCCAGCAGTTTCGGGCAGGGTACCTCTGGGGCCAACGTCCTGACTTTC CASSFGQGTSGANVLTF
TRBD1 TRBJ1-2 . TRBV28 TGTGCCAGCAGCCGAGGCGGGACAGCCTATGGCTACACCTTC CASSRGGTAYGYTF
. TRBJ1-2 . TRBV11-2 TGTGCCAGCAGCCACCGGGGGATAGATTATGGCTACACCTTC CASSHRGIDYGYTF
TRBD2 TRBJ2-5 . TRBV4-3 TGCGCCAGCAGCCAATCCGGACTAGCGGGGGGACAAGAGACCCAGTACTTC CASSQSGLAGGQETQYF
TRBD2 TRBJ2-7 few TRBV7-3 TGTGCCAGCAGGGCCGGGAGGGCGGGCGAGCAGTACTTC CASRAGRAGEQYF
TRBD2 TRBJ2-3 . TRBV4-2 TGTGCCAGCAGCCCTCGGGAGGTAGATACGCAGTATTTT CASSPREVDTQYF
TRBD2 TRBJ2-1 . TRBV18 TGTGCCAGCTCACCAGGTGGACTAGAGTTTGGTAATGAGCAGTTCTTC CASSPGGLEFGNEQFF
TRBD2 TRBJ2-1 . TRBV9 TGTGCCAGCAGCGTACGGGACGGGGGGACCACCTACAATGAGCAGTTCTTC CASSVRDGGTTYNEQFF
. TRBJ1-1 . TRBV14 TGTGCCAGCAGCCAAGGAGGAGCCTTGAACACTGAAGCTTTCTTT CASSQGGALNTEAFF
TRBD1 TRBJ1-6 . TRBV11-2 TGTGCCAGCAGCAAACAGGGGCGGGATTCACCCCTCCACTTT CASSKQGRDSPLHF
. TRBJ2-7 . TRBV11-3 TGTGCCAGCAGCTTAAGGGCAGGGTCGAGGGAGCAGTACTTC CASSLRAGSREQYF
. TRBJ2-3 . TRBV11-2 TGTGCCAGCAGCCCTCCCGGTGCGCCCACAGATACGCAGTATTTT CASSPPGAPTDTQYF
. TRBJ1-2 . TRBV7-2 TGTGCCAGCAGCGAGCAGGGGATGAGGGTCCCGGATGGCTACACCTTC CASSEQGMRVPDGYTF
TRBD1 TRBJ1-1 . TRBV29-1 TGCAGCGTTGGTAATAGACAGGGGTTTGCTATGAACACTGAAGCTTTCTTT CSVGNRQGFAMNTEAFF
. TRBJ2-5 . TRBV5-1 TGCGCCAGCGGATCAGGGGGGCGGACCCAGTACTTC CASGSGGRTQYF
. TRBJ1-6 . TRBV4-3 TGCGCCAGCAGCCAAGAAGGGGGAGGGAATTCACCCCTCCACTTT CASSQEGGGNSPLHF
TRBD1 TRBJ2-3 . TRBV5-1 TGCGCCAGCAGCTGGACAGGGCAGTGGACAGATACGCAGTATTTT CASSWTGQWTDTQYF
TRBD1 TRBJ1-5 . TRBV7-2 TGTGCCAGCAGCATAGGGACAGGAACCCGAGGCAATCAGCCCCAGCATTTT CASSIGTGTRGNQPQHF
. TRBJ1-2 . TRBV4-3 TGCGCCAGCAGCCAAGATGAAACTAGAGGCTACACCTTC CASSQDETRGYTF
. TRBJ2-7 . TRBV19 TGTGCCAGTAGTGCCGACAGGCTCTCCTACGAGCAGTACTTC CASSADRLSYEQYF
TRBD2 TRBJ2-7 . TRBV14 TGTGCCAGCAGCGTTAGCGGGCCCTACGAGCAGTACTTC CASSVSGPYEQYF
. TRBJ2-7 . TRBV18 TGTGCCAGCTCACCGGCTTCTAGCGCGTCCTACGAGCAGTACTTC CASSPASSASYEQYF
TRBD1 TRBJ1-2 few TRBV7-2 TGTGCCAGCAGCCCGCAGGGGGCATGGGGCTACACCTTC CASSPQGAWGYTF